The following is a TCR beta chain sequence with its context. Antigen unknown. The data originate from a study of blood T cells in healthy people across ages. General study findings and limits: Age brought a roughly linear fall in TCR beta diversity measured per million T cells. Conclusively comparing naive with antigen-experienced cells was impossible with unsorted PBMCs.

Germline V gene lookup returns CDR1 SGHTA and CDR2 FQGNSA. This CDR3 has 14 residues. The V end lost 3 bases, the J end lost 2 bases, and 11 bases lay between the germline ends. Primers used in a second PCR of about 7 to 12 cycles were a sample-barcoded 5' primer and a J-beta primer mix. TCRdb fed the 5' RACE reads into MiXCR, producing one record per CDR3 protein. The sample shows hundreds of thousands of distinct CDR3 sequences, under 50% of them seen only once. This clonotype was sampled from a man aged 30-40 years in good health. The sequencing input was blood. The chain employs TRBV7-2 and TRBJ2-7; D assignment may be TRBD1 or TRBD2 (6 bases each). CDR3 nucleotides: TGTGCCAGCAGCTTTGACGGGGGCACCTACGAGCAGTACTTC. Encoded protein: CASSFDGGTYEQYF.